This TCR beta chain originates from a study of OX40 agonist ivuxolimab in advanced cancers. The wider study: Ivuxolimab, an agonist antibody against OX40 (CD134), was given to patients. Hepatocellular carcinoma, melanoma, renal cell or head and neck cancer affected the dose-escalation patients. There were three patients with partial responses, one having hepatocellular carcinoma and two cutaneous melanoma. Study conclusions and caveats: Average numbers of expanded clones were greater in CD8+ T cells than in CD4+.

Sequenced by immunoSEQ multiplex PCR; TCRdb stores in-frame clones only, minus some. The sample records 55,000 to 90,000 clones, around 86% being singletons. The CDR3 runs to 15 residues. Germline V gene lookup returns CDR1 SEHNR and CDR2 FQNEAQ (reference sequence). V was pared by 5 bases and J by 6 bases, with 18 bases between. In the case of this clone: Antigen specificity is unknown.

The input for sequencing was CD4+ or CD8+ T cells sorted from blood, taken in a trial of the OX40 agonist ivuxolimab. The sequence derives from an adult with an advanced solid tumor such as melanoma, head and neck, liver or kidney cancer. V gene TRBV7-9 combines with J gene TRBJ2-3; D may be TRBD1 or TRBD2 (5 bases each). CDR3: CASSPGTGMGDTQYF. DNA for the CDR3: TGTGCCAGCAGCCCCGGGACCGGAATGGGGGATACGCAGTATTTT.